This T cell receptor beta chain was sequenced for a study of blood T cell repertoires in COVID-19. Study overall: The United States, Italy and Spain supplied acute and convalescent COVID-19 samples.

Participants came from about two dozen US areas, aged roughly 18 to 89 years. Resolution of symptoms, clearance, or two negative PCRs was present in recovered Cohort 3 donors. As handled by the study authors: Amplification of reference gene primers was used by the study to estimate nucleated cell counts. Sequenced by immunoSEQ multiplex PCR; TCRdb stores in-frame clones only, minus some. V and J calls and clone size are given by that table; D and trimming were obtained from the DNA. The sample contains around 130,000 clones, 75% to 90% of which appear only once. The clonotype was recovered from a woman between 50 and 59 years old who had recovered from COVID-19. The specimen was PBMCs or T cells enriched from blood (not recorded which).

In DNA, the CDR3 is TGTGCCAGCCAGGCTAGCAATCAGCCCCAGCATTTT. It codes for CASQASNQPQHF. The V and J genes are TRBV19 and TRBJ1-5; the D is unclear. The CDR3 length is 12 residues. Deletions cut 9 bases from V and 0 bases from J, with 6 bases between. Per germline, CDR1 LNHDA and CDR2 SQIVND (reference sequence).